Given below is one TCR beta chain in context. The entry originates in a study of blood T cell repertoires in COVID-19. About the research overall: PBMCs, B-cell-depleted T cells, or T cells provided the cDNA or gDNA that made up the material.

Original data processing: Researchers report that nucleated cell counts were estimated from reference gene primer amplification. Sequencing used immunoSEQ multiplex PCR; TCRdb keeps in-frame clones, though not all of them. The V and J calls and clone size were taken over from that table, and D and trimming were inferred from the DNA. Seen here are over 400,000 clones, approximately 83% observed once, and the top ten hold roughly 3.2%. The clonotype comes from a human donor in a cohort sampled during active COVID-19. Sequenced input: peripheral blood.

For the CDR3, the DNA is TGTGCCAGCAGCTTAGAATCAGGGACAGGGGTAGGCTACACCTTC. Translated, it gives CASSLESGTGVGYTF. V gene TRBV7-9 combines with J gene TRBJ1-2; 10 bases line up with TRBD1. The germline CDR1 and CDR2 sequences are SEHNR and FQNEAQ (reference sequence). The junction had 7 bases not matched to a gene; V was cut back by 1 base and J by 8 bases. The CDR3 totals 15 residues.